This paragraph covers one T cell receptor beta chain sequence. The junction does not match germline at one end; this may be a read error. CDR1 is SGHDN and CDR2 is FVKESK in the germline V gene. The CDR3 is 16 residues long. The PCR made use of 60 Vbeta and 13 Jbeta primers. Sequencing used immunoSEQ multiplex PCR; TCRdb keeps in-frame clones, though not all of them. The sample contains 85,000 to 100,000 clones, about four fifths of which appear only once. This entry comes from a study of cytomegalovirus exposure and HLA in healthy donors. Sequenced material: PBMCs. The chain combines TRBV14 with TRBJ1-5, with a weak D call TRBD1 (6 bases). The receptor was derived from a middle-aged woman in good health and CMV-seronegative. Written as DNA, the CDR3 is TGTGCCAGCAGCCAACTTCTTACAGGGATGAATCAGCCCCAGAATTTT. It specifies CASSQLLTGMNQPQNF.